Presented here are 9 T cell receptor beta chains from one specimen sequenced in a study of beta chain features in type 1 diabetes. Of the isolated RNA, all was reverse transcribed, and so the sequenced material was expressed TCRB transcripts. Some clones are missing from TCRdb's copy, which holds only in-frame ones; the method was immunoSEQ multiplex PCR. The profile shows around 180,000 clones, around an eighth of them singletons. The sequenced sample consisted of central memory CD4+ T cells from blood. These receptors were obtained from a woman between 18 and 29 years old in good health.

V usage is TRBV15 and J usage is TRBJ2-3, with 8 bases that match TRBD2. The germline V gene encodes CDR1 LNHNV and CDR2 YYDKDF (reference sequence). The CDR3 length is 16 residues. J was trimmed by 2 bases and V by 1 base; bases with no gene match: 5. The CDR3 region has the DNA TGTGCCACCAGCAGAGTGAGCGGGAGTGTCACAGATACGCAGTATTTT. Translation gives CATSRVSGSVTDTQYF.

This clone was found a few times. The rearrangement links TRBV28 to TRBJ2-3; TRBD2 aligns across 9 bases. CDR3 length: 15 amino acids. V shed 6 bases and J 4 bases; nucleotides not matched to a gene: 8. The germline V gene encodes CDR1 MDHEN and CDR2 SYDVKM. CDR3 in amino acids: CASSYSGSGADTQYF. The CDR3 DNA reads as TGTGCCAGCAGCTATAGCGGGAGCGGCGCAGATACGCAGTATTTT.

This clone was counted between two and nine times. As DNA, the CDR3 is TGCGCCAGCAGCCCTGAAGTACAGGGGATGAACACTGAAGCTTTCTTT. Protein sequence: CASSPEVQGMNTEAFF. This rearrangement joins TRBV5-1 to TRBJ1-1; TRBD1 matches 7 bases. V was clipped by 4 bases and J by 0 bases; unmatched bases: 9. CDR1 is SGHRS and CDR2 is YFSETQ in the germline V gene. This CDR3 contains 16 residues.

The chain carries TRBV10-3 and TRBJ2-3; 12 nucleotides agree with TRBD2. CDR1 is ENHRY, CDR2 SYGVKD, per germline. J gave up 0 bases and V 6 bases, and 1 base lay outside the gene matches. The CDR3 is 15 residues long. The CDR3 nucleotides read TGTGCCATCAGCGGGACTAGCGGGAGCACAGATACGCAGTATTTT. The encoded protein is CAISGTSGSTDTQYF.

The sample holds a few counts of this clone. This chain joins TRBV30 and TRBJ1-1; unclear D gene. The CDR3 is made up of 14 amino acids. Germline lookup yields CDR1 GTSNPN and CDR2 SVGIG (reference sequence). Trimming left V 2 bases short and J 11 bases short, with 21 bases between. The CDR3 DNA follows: TGTGCCTGGAGTCCTCCCCGGCAGGCCAGCCGGGCTTTCTTT. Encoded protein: CAWSPPRQASRAFF.

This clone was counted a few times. In DNA, the CDR3 is TGTGCCAGCAGCTTGATGGGGGCCGGCCAAGAGACCCAGTACTTC. Amino acids: CASSLMGAGQETQYF. The chain joins TRBV7-3 to TRBJ2-5, with D tentatively TRBD1 (6 bases). The CDR3 covers 15 residues. Germline V gene data show CDR1 as SGHTA and CDR2 as FQGTGA. The V end was cut by 3 bases, the J end by 1 base, with 12 bases between. The variable domain in full, with the rest retrieved from reference TRBV7-3 and TRBJ2-5, is GAGVSQTPSNKVTEKGKYVELRCDPISGHTALYWYRQSLGQGPEFLIYFQGTGAADDSGLPNDRFFAVRPEGSVSTLKIQRTERGDSAVYLCASSLMGAGQETQYFGPGTRLLVL.

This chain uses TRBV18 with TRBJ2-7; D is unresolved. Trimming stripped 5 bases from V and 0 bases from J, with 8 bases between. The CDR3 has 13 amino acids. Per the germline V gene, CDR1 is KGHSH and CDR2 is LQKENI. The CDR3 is CASSASSSYEQYF. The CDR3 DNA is TGTGCCAGCTCAGCCTCGAGCTCCTACGAGCAGTACTTC.

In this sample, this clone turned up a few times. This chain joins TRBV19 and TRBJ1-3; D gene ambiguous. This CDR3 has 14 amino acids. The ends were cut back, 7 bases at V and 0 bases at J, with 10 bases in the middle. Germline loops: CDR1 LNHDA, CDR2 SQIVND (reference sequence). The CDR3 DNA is TGTGCCAGTACACGCGGGATCTCTGGAAACACCATATATTTT. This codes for CASTRGISGNTIYF.

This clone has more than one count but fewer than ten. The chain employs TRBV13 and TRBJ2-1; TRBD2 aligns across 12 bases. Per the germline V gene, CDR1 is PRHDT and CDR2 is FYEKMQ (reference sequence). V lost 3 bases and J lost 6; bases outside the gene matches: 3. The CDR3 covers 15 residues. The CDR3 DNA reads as TGTGCCAGCAGCTTTCGGACTAGCGGGACCAATGAGCAGTTCTTC. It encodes CASSFRTSGTNEQFF.